This T cell receptor (beta chain) was sequenced during a study of blood T cell repertoires in COVID-19. About the research overall: Both acute and convalescent COVID-19 samples were obtained from the United States, Italy and Spain.

V shed 4 bases and J 5 bases; nucleotides not matched to a gene: 11. The germline CDR1 and CDR2 sequences are MDHEN and SYDVKM. This CDR3 has 18 amino acids. Measured with immunoSEQ multiplex PCR; TCRdb has only the in-frame clones, and not every one. Here the sample spans some 150,000 clones, 88% being singletons. Sequencing was carried out using peripheral blood. This rearrangement joins TRBV28 to TRBJ1-6; TRBD1 aligns across 10 bases. This receptor was taken from a woman aged 55-69 years with acute or convalescent COVID-19. The CDR3 sequence is CASSSSGDRGADNSPLHF. Written as DNA, the CDR3 is TGTGCCAGCAGTTCCTCAGGGGACAGGGGAGCAGATAATTCACCCCTCCACTTT.